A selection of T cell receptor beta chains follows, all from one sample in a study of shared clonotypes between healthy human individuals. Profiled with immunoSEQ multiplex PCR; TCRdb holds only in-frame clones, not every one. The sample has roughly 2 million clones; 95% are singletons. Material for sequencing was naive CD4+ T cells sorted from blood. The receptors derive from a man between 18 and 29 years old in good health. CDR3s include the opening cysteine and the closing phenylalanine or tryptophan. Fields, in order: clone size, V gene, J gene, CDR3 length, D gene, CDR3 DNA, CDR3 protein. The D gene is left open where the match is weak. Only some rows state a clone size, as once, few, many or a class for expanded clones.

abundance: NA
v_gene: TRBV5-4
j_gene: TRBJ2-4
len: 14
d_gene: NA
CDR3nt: TGTGCCAGCAGCCTGGACAGAAGGATAAACATTCAGTACTTC
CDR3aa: CASSLDRRINIQYF

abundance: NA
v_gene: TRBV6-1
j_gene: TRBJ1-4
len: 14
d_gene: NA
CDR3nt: TGTGCCAGCAGGAGGACAGCAACTAATGAAAAACTGTTTTTT
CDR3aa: CASRRTATNEKLFF

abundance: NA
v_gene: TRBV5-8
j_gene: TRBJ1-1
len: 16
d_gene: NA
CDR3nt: TGTGCCAGCAGCTTGGCTCGCGCGGGGCTAGGGACTGAAGCTTTCTTT
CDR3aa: CASSLARAGLGTEAFF

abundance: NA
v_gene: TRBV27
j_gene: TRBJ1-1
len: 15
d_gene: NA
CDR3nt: TGTGCCAGCTCCCTTTCCCCGACAGTGAACACTGAAGCTTTCTTT
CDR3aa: CASSLSPTVNTEAFF

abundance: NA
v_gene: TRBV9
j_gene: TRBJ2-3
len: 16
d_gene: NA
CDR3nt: TGTGCCAGCAGCGTAGATCCCCCAGGGGGCACAGATACGCAGTATTTT
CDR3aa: CASSVDPPGGTDTQYF

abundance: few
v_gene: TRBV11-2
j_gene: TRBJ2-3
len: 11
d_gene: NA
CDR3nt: TGTGCCAGCAGCTTAGCAGATACGCAGTATTTT
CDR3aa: CASSLADTQYF

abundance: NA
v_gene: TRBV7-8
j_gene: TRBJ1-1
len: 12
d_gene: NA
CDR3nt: TGTGCCAGCAGCGACCCGGGAACTGAAGCTTTCTTT
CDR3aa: CASSDPGTEAFF

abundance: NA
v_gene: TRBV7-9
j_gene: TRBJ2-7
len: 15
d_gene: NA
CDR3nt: TGTGCCAGCAGCTTAGCTAGGGTCGGGGACTACGAGCAGTACTTC
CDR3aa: CASSLARVGDYEQYF

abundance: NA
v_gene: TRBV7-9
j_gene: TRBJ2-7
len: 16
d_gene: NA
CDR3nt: TGTGCCAGCAGCTTAGCTTTAGACTGGAGCTCCTACGAGCAGTACTTC
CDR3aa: CASSLALDWSSYEQYF

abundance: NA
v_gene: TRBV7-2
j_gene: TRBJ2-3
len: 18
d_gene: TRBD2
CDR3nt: TGTGCCAGCAGCTTATGGTCTAGCGGGAGGTCTAGGGCAGATACGCAGTATTTT
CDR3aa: CASSLWSSGRSRADTQYF

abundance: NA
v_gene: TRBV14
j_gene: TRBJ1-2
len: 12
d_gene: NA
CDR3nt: TGTGCCAGCAGCCAAGAAGGATATGGCTACACCTTC
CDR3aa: CASSQEGYGYTF

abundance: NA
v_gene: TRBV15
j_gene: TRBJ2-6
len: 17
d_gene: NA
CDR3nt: TGTGCCACTGGGGCCGAGACACCTAGCTCTGGGGCCAACGTCCTGACTTTC
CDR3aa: CATGAETPSSGANVLTF

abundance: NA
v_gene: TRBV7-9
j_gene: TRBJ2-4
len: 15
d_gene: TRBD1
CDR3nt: TGTGCCAGCAGCATAGGACAGGGGGCCAAAAACATTCAGTACTTC
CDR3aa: CASSIGQGAKNIQYF

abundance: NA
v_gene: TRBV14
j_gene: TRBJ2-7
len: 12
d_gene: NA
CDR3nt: TGTGCCAGCAGCCAAGATCGGAAAGTGCAGTACTTC
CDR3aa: CASSQDRKVQYF

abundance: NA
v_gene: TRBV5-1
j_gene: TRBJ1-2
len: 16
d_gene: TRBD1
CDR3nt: TGCGCCAGCAGCTTGGGCGGGACAGCGTCCAACTATGGCTACACCTTC
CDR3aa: CASSLGGTASNYGYTF

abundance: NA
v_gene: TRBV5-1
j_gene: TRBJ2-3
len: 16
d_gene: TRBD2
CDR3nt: TGCGCCAGCAGCTTGGTACTAGCGGCAGAGCAGACTACGCAGTATTTT
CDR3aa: CASSLVLAAEQTTQYF

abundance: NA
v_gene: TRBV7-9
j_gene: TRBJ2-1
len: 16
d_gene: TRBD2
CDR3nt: TGTGCCAGCAGCTTAGAGACTAGCGGGAGGTACAATGAGCAGTTCTTC
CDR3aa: CASSLETSGRYNEQFF

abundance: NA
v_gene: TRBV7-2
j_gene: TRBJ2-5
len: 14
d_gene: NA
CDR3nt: TGTGCCAGCAGCTTCGGGACTTGGCAAGAGACCCAGTACTTC
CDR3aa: CASSFGTWQETQYF

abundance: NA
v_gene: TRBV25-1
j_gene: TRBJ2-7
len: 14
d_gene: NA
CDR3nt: TGTGCCAGCTCCCCACCCGGCACCCTCTACGAGCAGTACTTC
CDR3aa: CASSPPGTLYEQYF

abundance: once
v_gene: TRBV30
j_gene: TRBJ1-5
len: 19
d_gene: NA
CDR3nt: TGTGCCTGGAGTGTGCTCGGGCAGGGAATAGTCCTGGGCAATCAGCCCCAGCATTTT
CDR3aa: CAWSVLGQGIVLGNQPQHF

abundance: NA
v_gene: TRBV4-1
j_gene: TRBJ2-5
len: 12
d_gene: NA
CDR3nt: TGCGCCAGCAGTTATGGAGGGGCGGACCAGTACTTC
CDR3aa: CASSYGGADQYF

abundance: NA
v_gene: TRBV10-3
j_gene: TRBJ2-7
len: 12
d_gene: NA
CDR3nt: TGTGCCATCACTCCGGGACACGCGGAGCAGTACTTC
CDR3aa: CAITPGHAEQYF

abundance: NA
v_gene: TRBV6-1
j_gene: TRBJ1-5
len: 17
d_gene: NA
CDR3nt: TGTGCCAGCAGTGACCGGTTGGGGGGGCAGGGCAATCAGCCCCAGCATTTT
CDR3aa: CASSDRLGGQGNQPQHF

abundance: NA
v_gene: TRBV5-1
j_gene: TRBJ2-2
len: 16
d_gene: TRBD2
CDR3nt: TGCGCCAGCAGCGACTCTCCTAGCGGGAGCGCCGGGGAGCTGTTTTTT
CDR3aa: CASSDSPSGSAGELFF

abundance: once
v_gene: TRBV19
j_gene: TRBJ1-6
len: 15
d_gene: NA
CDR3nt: TGTGCCAGTACTGAAACACAGGGTTTTGATTCACCCCTCCACTTT
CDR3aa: CASTETQGFDSPLHF

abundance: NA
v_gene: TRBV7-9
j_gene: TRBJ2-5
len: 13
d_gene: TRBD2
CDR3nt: TGTGCCAGCACCTCCGGGGGGGAAGAGACCCAGTACTTC
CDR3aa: CASTSGGEETQYF

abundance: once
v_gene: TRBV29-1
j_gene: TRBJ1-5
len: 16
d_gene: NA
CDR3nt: TGCAGCGTTATCGTGGAGTCAGCAGACTCCAATCAGCCCCAGCATTTT
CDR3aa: CSVIVESADSNQPQHF

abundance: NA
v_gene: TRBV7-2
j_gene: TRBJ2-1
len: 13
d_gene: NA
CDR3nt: TGTGCCAGCAGCTTTTCGGAGTACAATGAGCAGTTCTTC
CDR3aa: CASSFSEYNEQFF

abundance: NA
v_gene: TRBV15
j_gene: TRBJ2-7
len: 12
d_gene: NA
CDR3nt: TGTGCCACCAGCTCAGAAAGGCAGGTACAGTACTTC
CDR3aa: CATSSERQVQYF

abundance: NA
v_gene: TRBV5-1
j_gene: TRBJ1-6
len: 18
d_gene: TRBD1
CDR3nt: TGCGCCAGCAGCTTGGGACCTAGCTGGTCCCAGGGGGCGGAACCCCTCCACTTT
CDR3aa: CASSLGPSWSQGAEPLHF

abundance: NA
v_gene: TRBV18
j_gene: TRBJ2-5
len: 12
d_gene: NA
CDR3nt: TGTGCCAGCTCACCGTGGCAAGAGACCCAGTACTTC
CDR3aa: CASSPWQETQYF

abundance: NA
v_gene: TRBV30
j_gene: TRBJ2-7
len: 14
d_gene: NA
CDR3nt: TGTGCCTGGAGTGCAGAAGGGGGGCCCTACGAGCAGTACTTC
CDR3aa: CAWSAEGGPYEQYF

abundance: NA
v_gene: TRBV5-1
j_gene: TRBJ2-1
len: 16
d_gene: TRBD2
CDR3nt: TGCGCCAGCAGCTCCACGATAGCGGGAGGGGCGCATGAGCAGTTCTTC
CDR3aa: CASSSTIAGGAHEQFF

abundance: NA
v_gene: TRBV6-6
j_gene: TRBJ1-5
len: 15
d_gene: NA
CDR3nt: TGTGCCAGCAGTGGGGGGCACATAAGCAATCAGCCCCAGCATTTT
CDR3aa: CASSGGHISNQPQHF

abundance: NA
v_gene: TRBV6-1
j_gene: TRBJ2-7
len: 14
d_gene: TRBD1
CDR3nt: TGTGCCAGCAGCGGGACAGGGGTAGGCTACGAGCAGTACTTC
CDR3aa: CASSGTGVGYEQYF

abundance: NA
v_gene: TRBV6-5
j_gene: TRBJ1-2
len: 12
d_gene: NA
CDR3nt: TGTGCCACGGGAACAGGGTCCTATGGCTACACCTTC
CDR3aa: CATGTGSYGYTF

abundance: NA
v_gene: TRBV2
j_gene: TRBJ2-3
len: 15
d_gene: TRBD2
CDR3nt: TGTGCCACCTCTCCGGGACTAGCGGTCACAGATACGCAGTATTTT
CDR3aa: CATSPGLAVTDTQYF

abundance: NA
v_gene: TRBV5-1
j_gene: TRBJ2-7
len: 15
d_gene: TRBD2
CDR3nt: TGCGCCAGCAGCTTGGAGGTAGCGGGTTCCTACGAGCAGTACTTC
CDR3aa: CASSLEVAGSYEQYF

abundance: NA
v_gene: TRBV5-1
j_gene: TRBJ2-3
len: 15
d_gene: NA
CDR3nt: TGCGCCAGCAGCTTGCCAGCCTTTAGCACAGATACGCAGTATTTT
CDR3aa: CASSLPAFSTDTQYF

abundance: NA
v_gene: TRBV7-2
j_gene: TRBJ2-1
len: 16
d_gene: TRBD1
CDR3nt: TGTGCCAGCAGCACACAGGGGGCGCTTGAGTACAATGAGCAGTTCTTC
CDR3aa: CASSTQGALEYNEQFF

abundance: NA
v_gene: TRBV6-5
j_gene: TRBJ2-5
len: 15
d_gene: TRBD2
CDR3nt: TGTGCCAGCAGCCGTGGGACTAGCGGGGGGGTGACCCAGTACTTC
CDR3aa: CASSRGTSGGVTQYF

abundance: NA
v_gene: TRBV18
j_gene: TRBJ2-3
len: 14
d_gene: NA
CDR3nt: TGTGCCAGCTCACCACGTACAGCGGCAGATACGCAGTATTTT
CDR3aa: CASSPRTAADTQYF

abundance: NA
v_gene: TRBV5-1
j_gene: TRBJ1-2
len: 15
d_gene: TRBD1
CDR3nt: TGCGCCAGCAGCTGGGACAGGGGAGGGACCTATGGCTACACCTTC
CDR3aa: CASSWDRGGTYGYTF

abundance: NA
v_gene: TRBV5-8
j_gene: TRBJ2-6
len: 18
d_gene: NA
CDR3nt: TGTGCCAGCAGCCCATGGGAGGCCTGGAACTCTGGGGCCAACGTCCTGACTTTC
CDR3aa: CASSPWEAWNSGANVLTF

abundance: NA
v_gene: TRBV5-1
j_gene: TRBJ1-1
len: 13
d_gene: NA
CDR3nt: TGCGCCAGCAGTCCCAGGGTGAACACTGAAGCTTTCTTT
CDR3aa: CASSPRVNTEAFF

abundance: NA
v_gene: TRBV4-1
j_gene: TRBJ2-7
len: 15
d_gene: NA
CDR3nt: TGCGCCAGCAGCCACCCAATGGGGGAGGTCCACGAGCAGTACTTC
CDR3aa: CASSHPMGEVHEQYF

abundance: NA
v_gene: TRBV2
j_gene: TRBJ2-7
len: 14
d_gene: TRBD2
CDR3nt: TGTGCCAGCAGTGAAGTAGCGGGGGGCTACGAGCAGTACTTC
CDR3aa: CASSEVAGGYEQYF

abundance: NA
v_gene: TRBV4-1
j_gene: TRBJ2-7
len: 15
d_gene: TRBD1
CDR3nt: TGCGCCAGCAGCCAAAGAGGGGGCAATTCGGGCGAGCAGTACTTC
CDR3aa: CASSQRGGNSGEQYF

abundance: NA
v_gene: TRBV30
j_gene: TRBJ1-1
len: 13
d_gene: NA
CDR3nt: TGTGCCTGGAGAAGGACGGAGAACACTGAAGCTTTCTTT
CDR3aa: CAWRRTENTEAFF

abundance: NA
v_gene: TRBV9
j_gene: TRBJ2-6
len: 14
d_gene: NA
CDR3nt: TGTGCCAGCAGCGCAGAGGGACGGGCCAACGTCCTGACTTTC
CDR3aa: CASSAEGRANVLTF

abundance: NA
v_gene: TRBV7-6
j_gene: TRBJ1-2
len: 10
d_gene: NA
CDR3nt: TGTGCCAGCAGCTTAGATGGCTACACCTTC
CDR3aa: CASSLDGYTF

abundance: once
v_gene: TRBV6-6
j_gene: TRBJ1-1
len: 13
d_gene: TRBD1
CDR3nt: TGTGCCAGCAGTTACGGAGACAGGGGGGACGCTTTCTTT
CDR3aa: CASSYGDRGDAFF

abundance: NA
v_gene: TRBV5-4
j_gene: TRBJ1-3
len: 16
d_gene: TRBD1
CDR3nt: TGTGCCAGCAGCTTTCACAGGGACAGCTCTGGAAACACCATATATTTT
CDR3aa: CASSFHRDSSGNTIYF

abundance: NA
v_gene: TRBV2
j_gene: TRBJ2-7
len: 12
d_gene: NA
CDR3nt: TGTGCCAGCAGGCCGGGGGACCACGAGCAGTACTTC
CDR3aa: CASRPGDHEQYF

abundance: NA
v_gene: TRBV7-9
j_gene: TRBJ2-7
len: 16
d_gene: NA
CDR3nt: TGTGCCAGCAGCCACACGCCGAGAAGCCACTTTTGGGAGCAGTACTTC
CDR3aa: CASSHTPRSHFWEQYF

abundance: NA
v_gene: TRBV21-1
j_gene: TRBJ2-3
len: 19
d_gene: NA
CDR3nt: TGTGCCAGCAGCAAAGCTCGGACAGGGGGCTTCTTGAGCACAGATACGCAGTATTTT
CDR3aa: CASSKARTGGFLSTDTQYF

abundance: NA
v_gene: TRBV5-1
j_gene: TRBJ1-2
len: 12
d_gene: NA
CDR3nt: TGCGCCAGCAGCTTAAACAGGGAGGGCTACACCTTC
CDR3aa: CASSLNREGYTF